This T cell receptor beta chain was identified in a study of Ad26.COV2.S vaccination and SARS-CoV-2 variants. Overall study context: Ad26.COV2.S, an intramuscular injection, was given once or twice 56 days apart.

The assay was immunoSEQ multiplex PCR, and TCRdb's table has in-frame clones only and misses some. Of 300,000 to 450,000 clones listed, roughly 81% are singletons. Unmatched junction bases numbered 9, after V lost 6 bases and J lost 4 bases. The CDR3 spans 14 residues. Germline-derived CDR1 and CDR2 are MNHEY and SVGAGI. A single count supports this clone. Its antigen is not identified. Treatment described: 15 to 20 received Ad26.COV2.S at low or high dose, single or two shots; about five received placebo; per-sample allocation not given. Collection of the samples took place on day 63 after the first injection of vaccine or placebo. Broader study findings: Substantial breadth in spike-specific CD8+ and CD4+ T cell responses was reportedly seen after vaccination. Participants in the vaccine arm had higher spike-specific TCR breadth; placebo recipients had lower.

The rearrangement links TRBV6-5 to TRBJ2-7; 7 bases line up with TRBD1. Sequenced material: peripheral blood, taken in a trial of Ad26.COV2.S vaccine versus placebo. This clonotype was obtained from a person aged 18-65 years who received the Ad26.COV2.S COVID-19 vaccine or a placebo. The CDR3 DNA reads as TGTGCCAGCAGACGCCCCGGGACAGTGTACGAGCAGTACTTC. Protein sequence: CASRRPGTVYEQYF.